The present entry profiles one TCR beta chain with its context. Its antigen is unknown. The data are from a study of T cell responses to AZD1222 COVID-19 vaccine. Study observations and caveats: The CD4 TCRs associated with vaccination extended across spike and predominated at 160-218 and 743-854.

Generated by immunoSEQ multiplex PCR, the TCRdb table keeps only in-frame clones and is missing some. The table has about 110,000 clones, around nine tenths seen once. This TCR was sampled from an adult who received the AZD1222 COVID-19 vaccine. The input for sequencing was peripheral blood, taken 28 days after the second AZD1222 dose.

The CDR3 DNA follows: TGTGCCAGCAGTAGGACGGGACAGATTAATGAAAAACTGTTTTTT. Its protein is CASSRTGQINEKLFF. V usage is TRBV9 and J usage is TRBJ1-4, with 7 bases that match TRBD1. Germline V CDR1 and CDR2: SGDLS, YYNGEE. This CDR3 spans 15 amino acids. J lost 4 bases, V lost 5 bases, and 8 bases had no gene match.